These T cell receptor beta chains were read from a single sample in a study of T cell changes during pregnancy in multiple sclerosis. Clones were read by immunoSEQ multiplex PCR, and TCRdb kept only the in-frame ones, dropping some. The sample lists 24,000 or so clones; 86% were seen once. The input for sequencing was CD8+ T cells from peripheral blood mononuclear cells, taken in the first trimester of pregnancy. These receptors were collected from a female donor in good health, enrolled as a control in a pregnancy study. Each CDR3 is given with its conserved first and last residue. D genes are given only for firm matches. Not every row has a clone size; where given, it reads once, few, many or a size class.

J gene | D gene | clone size | V gene | CDR3 DNA | CDR3 protein
TRBJ1-5 | TRBD1 | - | TRBV28 | TGTGCCAGCAGTTTGGACAGGGGAGGCCAGCCCCAGCATTTT | CASSLDRGGQPQHF
TRBJ2-7 | - | - | TRBV6-5 | TGTGCCAGCAGTTACTCCCCGGAGTTCTCCTACGAGCAGTACTTC | CASSYSPEFSYEQYF
TRBJ1-2 | TRBD1 | - | TRBV2 | TGTGCCAGCAGGGAGGACAGGGACTATGGCTACACCTTC | CASREDRDYGYTF
TRBJ2-1 | - | - | TRBV7-9 | TGTGCCAGCAGCCCACCTGGTCCGAGCTCCTACAATGAGCAGTTCTTC | CASSPPGPSSYNEQFF
TRBJ2-3 | - | - | TRBV30 | TGTGCCTGGAGTGTCGGGTTGAGCACAGATACGCAGTATTTT | CAWSVGLSTDTQYF
TRBJ2-5 | TRBD2 | - | TRBV7-6 | TGTGCCAGCAGCTTAGTCGGGACTAGCGAAGAGACCCAGTACTTC | CASSLVGTSEETQYF
TRBJ1-2 | - | - | TRBV4-3 | TGCGCCAGCAGCCAAGCATCCGGGACCCCAGGGGATGGCTACACCTTC | CASSQASGTPGDGYTF
TRBJ1-5 | TRBD1 | - | TRBV16 | TGTGCCAGCAGCCAATTCACAGGGGAGAGCAATCAGCCCCAGCATTTT | CASSQFTGESNQPQHF
TRBJ2-1 | TRBD2 | once | TRBV7-9 | TGTGCCAGCAGCTTTAAGTCGGGAGGGAGCTCCTACAATGAGCAGTTCTTC | CASSFKSGGSSYNEQFF
TRBJ2-5 | - | - | TRBV28 | TGTGCCAGCAGCCCATTCGGGGAAAAAGAGACCCAGTACTTC | CASSPFGEKETQYF
TRBJ1-2 | - | - | TRBV28 | TGTGCCACCCACATTTATGGGGGACTAGACTATGGCTACACCTTC | CATHIYGGLDYGYTF
TRBJ2-3 | - | once | TRBV28 | TGTGCCAGCAGCTCCGGGACTGGGCATACAGATACGCAGTATTTT | CASSSGTGHTDTQYF
TRBJ2-7 | - | - | TRBV28 | TGTGCCAGCAGTTTGAGCCCGACTGACTCTCTTGAGCAGTACTTC | CASSLSPTDSLEQYF
TRBJ2-3 | TRBD2 | - | TRBV27 | TGTGCCAGCACCCCTGTGGCTAGCGGGAGAGGTGCTACGCAGTATTTT | CASTPVASGRGATQYF
TRBJ2-2 | - | - | TRBV4-1 | TGCGCCAGCAGCGTAGGAGGGCAGGGCCCCGGGGAGCTGTTTTTT | CASSVGGQGPGELFF
TRBJ2-3 | - | - | TRBV9 | TGTGCCAGCAGCGTAGCGTCGGGGACTAGCACAGATACGCAGTATTTT | CASSVASGTSTDTQYF
TRBJ2-1 | TRBD2 | once | TRBV7-3 | TGTGCCAGCAGCTCCCCGTTGGGGGGGGAGGGCTCCTACAATGAGCAGTTCTTC | CASSSPLGGEGSYNEQFF
TRBJ2-1 | TRBD2 | - | TRBV19 | TGTGCCAGTAGTATTACTAGCGCAACCTACAATGAGCAGTTCTTC | CASSITSATYNEQFF
TRBJ2-5 | - | - | TRBV23-1 | TGCGCCAGCAGTCAATCAGGGTGCAGGGCAGTAGAGACCCAGTACTTC | CASSQSGCRAVETQYF
TRBJ2-7 | - | - | TRBV7-9 | TGTGCCAGCAGCTTAGGTCAGGGTGCCTACGAGCAGTACTTC | CASSLGQGAYEQYF
TRBJ2-5 | TRBD2 | - | TRBV27 | TGTGCCAGCAGTGGGGTGCCCCCTGTGGCGGGAGGGCGGGAGACCCAGTACTTC | CASSGVPPVAGGRETQYF
TRBJ2-7 | - | - | TRBV6-6 | TGTGCCAGCAGTTACCAGGGCGAGCAGTACTTC | CASSYQGEQYF
TRBJ2-3 | TRBD2 | - | TRBV7-9 | TGTGCCAGCAGCTCAGGAGCGGGGGGGCTTCCAGATACGCAGTATTTT | CASSSGAGGLPDTQYF
TRBJ2-3 | TRBD2 | - | TRBV11-2 | TGTGCCAGCAGCTTAATGGCTAGCGGGGTGACTAGCACAGATACGCAGTATTTT | CASSLMASGVTSTDTQYF
TRBJ1-6 | TRBD1 | - | TRBV4-3 | TGCGCCAGCAGCGATGACAGGGAGAGTTCACCCCTCCACTTT | CASSDDRESSPLHF
TRBJ2-7 | - | few | TRBV2 | TGTGCCAGCAGTGAAGCGGGAGTCTCCTACGAGCAGTACTTC | CASSEAGVSYEQYF
TRBJ1-2 | TRBD1 | - | TRBV7-2 | TGTGCCAGCAGCTTAGAAGAGGACAGGGGGCGCGAAGGCTACACCTTC | CASSLEEDRGREGYTF
TRBJ2-3 | - | - | TRBV10-3 | TGTGCCATCAGGCCACCGACTGGCGGTACGCAGTATTTT | CAIRPPTGGTQYF
TRBJ2-7 | TRBD1 | - | TRBV29-1 | TGCAGCGTTGAAGGGACAGGGGGGTACGAGCAGTACTTC | CSVEGTGGYEQYF
TRBJ2-1 | TRBD1 | - | TRBV7-2 | TGTGCCAGCAGCCACAGGGGGCAAGGGTCGGGGCGGTGGCAGTTCTTC | CASSHRGQGSGRWQFF
TRBJ1-5 | TRBD1 | - | TRBV6-1 | TGTGCCAGCAGTGAGTCGACAGGGGACAATCAGCCCCAGCATTTT | CASSESTGDNQPQHF
TRBJ2-3 | TRBD2 | - | TRBV15 | TGTGCCACCAGCCAGTTGGCTAGCGGGGGAAGTAGCACAGATACGCAGTATTTT | CATSQLASGGSSTDTQYF
TRBJ1-2 | - | - | TRBV5-1 | TGCGCCAGCAGCCCGGGCGGGGAGGGGTATGGCTACACCTTC | CASSPGGEGYGYTF
TRBJ2-2 | TRBD1 | few | TRBV18 | TGTGCCAGCTCACCAACCGGGACAGGTGATAACACCGGGGAGCTGTTTTTT | CASSPTGTGDNTGELFF
TRBJ2-7 | - | - | TRBV5-6 | TGTGCCAGCAGCAGTGGAGGGGCCTACGAGCAGTACTTC | CASSSGGAYEQYF
TRBJ2-3 | TRBD2 | - | TRBV5-6 | TGTGCCAGCAGCTCGGGACTAGCATATGATACGCAGTATTTT | CASSSGLAYDTQYF